This T cell receptor (beta chain) was captured in a study of T cell responses to AZD1222 COVID-19 vaccine (dated by TCRdb to the early 2020s). Regarding the research as a whole: AZD1222 recipients whose second dose came at about 4 weeks and those whose second dose came at about 12 weeks were combined into one group, since spike-specific TCR depth and breadth did not differ between the two schedules. Trial participants were enrolled into age subgroups of 18-55, 56-69 and 70-plus years, which contained approximately 150, 28 and 58 TCR-sequenced participants, respectively. TCR sequencing covered more than 230 trial participants: about 210 given two doses of AZD1222 and 26 given two doses of MenACWY control vaccine. General conclusions and limits of the study: After two AZD1222 doses, spike-specific TCR breadth and depth were significantly higher than at day 0 and than in MenACWY recipients. Conclusions about previously exposed vaccinees were limited because only six AZD1222 recipients were SARS-CoV-2 seropositive at baseline. No day 14 peak-response samples were available, so repertoires were characterized only after the peak T cell response. Reportedly, close to half of the unique spike-specific TCRs recognized epitopes lying outside the regions that are mutated in the B.1.351 and B.1.1.7 variants. The 56-69-year group was small, and its depth increase did not reach significance, likely because of low power. Most participants were white British and females outnumbered males, and the authors suggested that clonal diversity may have been underestimated. CD4 TCRs associated with the vaccine covered the entire spike protein, and the dominant responses were in regions 160-218 and 743-854.

Inclusive of the bounding cysteine and phenylalanine, the CDR3 is 15 residues long. The retained sequence is limited to the CDR3, 45 bases, with the frame set at the first base. In the germline V gene, CDR1 corresponds to MNHNS and CDR2 to SASEGT. V loses 2 bases, J loses 4 bases, and the germline ends lie 11 bases apart. The CDR3 regions of human TCRbeta chains were analyzed by immunosequencing. Per the original workflow: TCRs in the repertoires were matched against a reference library of SARS-CoV-2-specific TCRs that had been generated with the MIRA antigen-specificity platform. Breadth was defined as the fraction of unique TCRs that were SARS-CoV-2-associated. Depth was defined as the fraction of total T cells that were SARS-CoV-2-associated. Using the MIRA data, every spike-specific TCR was mapped to the spike region that the TCR reacted to and assigned to either a CD4 or a CD8 class. Log10-transformed breadth and depth values were compared by one-way ANOVA with Sidak's multiple comparisons tests. TCRdb retrieved this table from immuneACCESS and kept in-frame rearrangements only. Not all clones are present; in checked studies, unresolved V genes account for under half, and no reason is known for the remainder. From that table come the V and J calls and clone size; the DNA was used to work out D and trimming. In this sample the table shows approximately 120,000 clones, 88% of which occur a single time. The ten most abundant clones make up 4.4% of the sample.

A note on this clone: Its antigen specificity is not known. No per-base quality is available; no much larger clone lies one base away.

This specimen's time point label, interpreted: baseline before first vaccination. The vaccinee samples were drawn from two UK trials, COV001 and COV002, one of which was a single-blind randomized controlled phase 2/3 trial testing AZD1222 (ChAdOx1 nCoV-19) in healthy adults. Trial participant PBMC samples were collected at day 0 and day 28 after the second dose for TCRbeta chain sequencing. This specimen was peripheral blood, taken on day 0 of AZD1222 vaccination. Recombination connected TRBV6-1 to TRBJ1-4; the D gene cannot be resolved reliably. This clonotype was obtained from an adult in good health. DNA sequence: TGTGCCAGCAGTGAAAAACGGCCCTTTAATGAAAAACTGTTTTTT. This sequence encodes CASSEKRPFNEKLFF.